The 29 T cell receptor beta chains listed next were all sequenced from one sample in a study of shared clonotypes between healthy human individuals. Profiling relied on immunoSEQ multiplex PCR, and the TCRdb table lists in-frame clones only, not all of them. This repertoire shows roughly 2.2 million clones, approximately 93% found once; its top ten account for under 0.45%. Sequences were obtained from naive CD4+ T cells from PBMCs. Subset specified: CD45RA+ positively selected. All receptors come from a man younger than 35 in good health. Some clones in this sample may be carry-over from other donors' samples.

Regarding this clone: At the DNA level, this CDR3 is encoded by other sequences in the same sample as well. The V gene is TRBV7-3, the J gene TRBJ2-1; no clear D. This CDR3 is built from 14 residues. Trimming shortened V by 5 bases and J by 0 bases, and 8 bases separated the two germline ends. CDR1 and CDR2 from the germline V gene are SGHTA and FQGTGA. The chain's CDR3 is CASSRGSSYNEQFF. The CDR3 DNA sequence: TGTGCCAGCAGCCGTGGCAGCTCCTACAATGAGCAGTTCTTC. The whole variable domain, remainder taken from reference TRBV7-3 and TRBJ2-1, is GAGVSQTPSNKVTEKGKYVELRCDPISGHTALYWYRQSLGQGPEFLIYFQGTGAADDSGLPNDRFFAVRPEGSVSTLKIQRTERGDSAVYLCASSRGSSYNEQFFGPGTRLTVL.

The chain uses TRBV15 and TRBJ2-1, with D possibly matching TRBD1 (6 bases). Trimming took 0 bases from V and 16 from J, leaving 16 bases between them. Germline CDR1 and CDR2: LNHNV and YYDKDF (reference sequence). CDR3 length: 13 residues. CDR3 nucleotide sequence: TGTGCCACCAGCAGAGATCGTGGGACACCCCGTTTCTTC. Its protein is CATSRDRGTPRFF. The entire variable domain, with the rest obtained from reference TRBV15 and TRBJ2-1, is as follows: DAMVIQNPRYQVTQFGKPVTLSCSQTLNHNVMYWYQQKSSQAPKLLFHYYDKDFNNEADTPDNFQSRRPNTSFCFLDIRSPGLGDTAMYLCATSRDRGTPRFFGPGTRLTVL.

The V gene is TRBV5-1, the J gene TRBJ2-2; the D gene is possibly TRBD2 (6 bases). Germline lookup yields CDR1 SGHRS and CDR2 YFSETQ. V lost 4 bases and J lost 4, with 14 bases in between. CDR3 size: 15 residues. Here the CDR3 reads CASSRLVTSTGELFF. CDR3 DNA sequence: TGCGCCAGCAGCCGACTAGTAACTTCCACCGGGGAGCTGTTTTTT. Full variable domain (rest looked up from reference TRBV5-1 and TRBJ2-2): KAGVTQTPRYLIKTRGQQVTLSCSPISGHRSVSWYQQTPGQGLQFLFEYFSETQRNKGNFPGRFSGRQFSNSRSEMNVSTLELGDSALYLCASSRLVTSTGELFFGEGSRLTVL.

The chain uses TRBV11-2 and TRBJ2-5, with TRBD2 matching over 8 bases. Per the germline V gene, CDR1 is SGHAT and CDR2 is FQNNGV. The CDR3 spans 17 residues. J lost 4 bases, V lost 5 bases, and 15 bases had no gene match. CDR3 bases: TGTGCCAGCAGCACGAGCCCTCGGCGGGAGGTAGGAGAGACCCAGTACTTC. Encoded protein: CASSTSPRREVGETQYF.

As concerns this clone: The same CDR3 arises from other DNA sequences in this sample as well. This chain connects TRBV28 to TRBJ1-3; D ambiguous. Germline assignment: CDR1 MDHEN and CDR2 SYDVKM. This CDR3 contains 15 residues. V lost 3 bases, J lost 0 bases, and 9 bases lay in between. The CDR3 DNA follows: TGTGCCAGCAGTTTCGGCGGGTCCTCTGGAAACACCATATATTTT. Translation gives CASSFGGSSGNTIYF.

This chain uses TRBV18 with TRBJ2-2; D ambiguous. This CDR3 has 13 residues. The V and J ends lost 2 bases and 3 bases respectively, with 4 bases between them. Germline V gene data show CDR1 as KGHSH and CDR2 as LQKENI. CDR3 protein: CASSPLHTGELFF. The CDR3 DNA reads TGTGCCAGCTCACCATTACACACCGGGGAGCTGTTTTTT.

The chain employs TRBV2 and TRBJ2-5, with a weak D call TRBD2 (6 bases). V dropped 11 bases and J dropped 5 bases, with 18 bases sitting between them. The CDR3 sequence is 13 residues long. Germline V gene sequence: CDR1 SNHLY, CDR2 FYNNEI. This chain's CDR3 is CAGGLNTRETQYF. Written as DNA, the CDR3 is TGTGCCGGGGGACTCAATACGAGGGAGACCCAGTACTTC.

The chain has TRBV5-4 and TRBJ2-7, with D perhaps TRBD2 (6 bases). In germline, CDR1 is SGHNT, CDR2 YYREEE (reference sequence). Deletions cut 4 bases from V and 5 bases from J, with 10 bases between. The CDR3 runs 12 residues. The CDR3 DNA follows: TGTGCCAGCAGCCGAACTAGCAACGAGCAGTACTTC. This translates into CASSRTSNEQYF.

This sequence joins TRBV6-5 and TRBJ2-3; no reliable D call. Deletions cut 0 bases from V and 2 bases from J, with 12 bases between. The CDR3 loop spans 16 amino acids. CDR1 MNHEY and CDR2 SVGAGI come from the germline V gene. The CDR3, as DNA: TGTGCCAGCAGTTACTCGACGGCCTTATACACAGATACGCAGTATTTT. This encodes CASSYSTALYTDTQYF.

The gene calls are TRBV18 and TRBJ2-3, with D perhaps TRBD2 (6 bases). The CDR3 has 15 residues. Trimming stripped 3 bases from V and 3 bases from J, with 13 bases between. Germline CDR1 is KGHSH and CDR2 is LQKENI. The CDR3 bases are TGTGCCAGCTCACCGTTTGCGGGAACTACAGATACGCAGTATTTT. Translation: CASSPFAGTTDTQYF.

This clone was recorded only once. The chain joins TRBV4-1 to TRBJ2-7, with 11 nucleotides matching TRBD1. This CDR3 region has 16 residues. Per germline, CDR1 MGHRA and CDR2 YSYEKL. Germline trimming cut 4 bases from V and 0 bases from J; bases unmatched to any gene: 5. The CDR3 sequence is CASSPGQGVSSYEQYF. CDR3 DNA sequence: TGCGCCAGCAGCCCGGGACAGGGGGTTAGCTCCTACGAGCAGTACTTC.

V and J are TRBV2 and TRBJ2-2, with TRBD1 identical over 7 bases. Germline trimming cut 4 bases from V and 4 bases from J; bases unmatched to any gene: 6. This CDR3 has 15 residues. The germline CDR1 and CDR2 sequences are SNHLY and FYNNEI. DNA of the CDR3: TGTGCCAGCAGTGGAAACAGGGGCAGCACCGGGGAGCTGTTTTTT. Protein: CASSGNRGSTGELFF.

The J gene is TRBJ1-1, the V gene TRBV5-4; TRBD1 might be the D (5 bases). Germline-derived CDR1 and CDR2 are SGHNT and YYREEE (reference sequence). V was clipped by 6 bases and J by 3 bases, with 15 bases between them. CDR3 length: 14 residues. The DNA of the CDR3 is TGTGCCAGCACCCCGGCCGGGGGTGACACTGAAGCTTTCTTT. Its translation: CASTPAGGDTEAFF.

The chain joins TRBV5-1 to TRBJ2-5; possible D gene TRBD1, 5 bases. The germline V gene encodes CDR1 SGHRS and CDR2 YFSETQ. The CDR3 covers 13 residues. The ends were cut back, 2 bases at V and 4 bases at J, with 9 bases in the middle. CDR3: CASSLSRAETQYF. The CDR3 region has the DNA TGCGCCAGCAGCTTATCCAGGGCAGAGACCCAGTACTTC.

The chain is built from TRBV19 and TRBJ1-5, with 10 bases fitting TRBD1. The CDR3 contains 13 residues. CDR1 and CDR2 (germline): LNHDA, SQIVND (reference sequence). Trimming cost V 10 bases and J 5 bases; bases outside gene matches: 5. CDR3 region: CAISGTGDQPQHF. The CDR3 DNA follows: TGTGCCATATCCGGGACAGGGGATCAGCCCCAGCATTTT.

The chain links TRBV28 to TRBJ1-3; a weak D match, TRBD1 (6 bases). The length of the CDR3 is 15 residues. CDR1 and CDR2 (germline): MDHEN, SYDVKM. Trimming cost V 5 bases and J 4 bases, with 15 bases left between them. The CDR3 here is CASSKGGSGGNTIYF. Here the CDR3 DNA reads TGTGCCAGCAGTAAGGGGGGATCCGGCGGAAACACCATATATTTT.

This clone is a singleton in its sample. The CDR3 bases are TGTGCCAGCAGTTACTCGACCGGGTCGCTTTCGGTTGGCTACACCTTC. It is translated as CASSYSTGSLSVGYTF. The rearrangement uses TRBV6-6 and TRBJ1-2, with D hard to call. The CDR3 consists of 16 residues. The germline V gene encodes CDR1 MNHNY and CDR2 SVGAGI (reference sequence). V shed 0 bases and J shed 7 bases, with 18 bases lying between them.

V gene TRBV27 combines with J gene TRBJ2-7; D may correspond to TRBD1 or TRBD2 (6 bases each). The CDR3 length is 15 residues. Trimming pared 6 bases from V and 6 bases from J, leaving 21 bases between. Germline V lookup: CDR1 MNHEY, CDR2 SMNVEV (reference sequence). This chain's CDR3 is CASSPRGLGRFEQYF. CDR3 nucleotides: TGTGCCAGCAGCCCCCGGGGGCTTGGGAGGTTCGAGCAGTACTTC.

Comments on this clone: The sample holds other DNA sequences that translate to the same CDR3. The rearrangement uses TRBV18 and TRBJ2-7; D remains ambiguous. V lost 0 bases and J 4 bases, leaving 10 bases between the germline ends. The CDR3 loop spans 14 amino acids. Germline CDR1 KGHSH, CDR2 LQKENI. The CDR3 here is CASSPPRATYEQYF. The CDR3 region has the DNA TGTGCCAGCTCACCACCCCGGGCCACATACGAGCAGTACTTC.

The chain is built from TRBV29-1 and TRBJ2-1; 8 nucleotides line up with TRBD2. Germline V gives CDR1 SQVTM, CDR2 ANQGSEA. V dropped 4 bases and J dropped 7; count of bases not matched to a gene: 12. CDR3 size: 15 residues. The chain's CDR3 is CSVGDGGLVVNEQFF. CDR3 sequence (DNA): TGCAGCGTTGGAGATGGGGGACTAGTTGTAAATGAGCAGTTCTTC.

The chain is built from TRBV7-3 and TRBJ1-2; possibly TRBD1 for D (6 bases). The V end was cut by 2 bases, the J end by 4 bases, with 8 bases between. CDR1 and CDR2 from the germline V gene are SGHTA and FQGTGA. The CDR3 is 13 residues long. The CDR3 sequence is CASSLGQSYGYTF. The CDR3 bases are TGTGCCAGCAGCTTAGGACAGTCCTATGGCTACACCTTC.

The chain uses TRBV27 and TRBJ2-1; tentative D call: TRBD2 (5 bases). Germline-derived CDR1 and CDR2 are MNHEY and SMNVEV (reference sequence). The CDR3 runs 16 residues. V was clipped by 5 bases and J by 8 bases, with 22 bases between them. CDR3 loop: CASSAQLVPGGDEQFF. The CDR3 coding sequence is TGTGCCAGCAGTGCTCAACTAGTTCCAGGTGGGGATGAGCAGTTCTTC.

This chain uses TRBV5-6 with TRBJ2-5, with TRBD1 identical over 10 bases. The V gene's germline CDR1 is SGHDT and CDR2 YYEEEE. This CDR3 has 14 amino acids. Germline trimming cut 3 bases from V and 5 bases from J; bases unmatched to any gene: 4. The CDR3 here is CASSSPTGGETQYF. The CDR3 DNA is TGTGCCAGCAGCTCCCCGACAGGGGGCGAGACCCAGTACTTC.

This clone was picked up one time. CDR3 sequence reads: CASRGAASGEQYF. The CDR3 bases are TGTGCCAGCAGGGGGGCCGCTAGCGGTGAGCAGTACTTC. The chain is built from TRBV2 and TRBJ2-7, with D possibly being TRBD2 (7 bases). The length of the CDR3 is 13 residues. Trimming took off 6 bases at V and 7 bases at J, with 16 bases between the two ends. Germline V gene sequence: CDR1 SNHLY, CDR2 FYNNEI.

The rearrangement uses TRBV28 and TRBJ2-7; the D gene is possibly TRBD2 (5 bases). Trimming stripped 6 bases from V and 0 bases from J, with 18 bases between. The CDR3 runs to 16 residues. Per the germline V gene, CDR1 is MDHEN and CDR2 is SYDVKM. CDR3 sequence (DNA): TGTGCCAGCAGGCGACCTGGGTCGGGATACTCCTACGAGCAGTACTTC. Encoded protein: CASRRPGSGYSYEQYF.

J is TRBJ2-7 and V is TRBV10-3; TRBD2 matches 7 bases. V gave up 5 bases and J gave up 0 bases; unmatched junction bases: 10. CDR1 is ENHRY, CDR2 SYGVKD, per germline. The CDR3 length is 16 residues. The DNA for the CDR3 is TGTGCCATCAGTCTCTCTCCTAGCGGATCCTCCTACGAGCAGTACTTC. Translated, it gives CAISLSPSGSSYEQYF.

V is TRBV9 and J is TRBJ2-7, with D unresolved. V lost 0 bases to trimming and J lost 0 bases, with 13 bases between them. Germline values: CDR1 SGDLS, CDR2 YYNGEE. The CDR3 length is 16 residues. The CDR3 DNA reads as TGTGCCAGCAGCGTAGATCACAGTGAGTACTCCTACGAGCAGTACTTC. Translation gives CASSVDHSEYSYEQYF.

CDR3 in amino acids: CSVGPGAKTEAFF. CDR3 coding DNA: TGCAGCGTGGGCCCGGGGGCAAAGACTGAAGCTTTCTTT. The chain employs TRBV29-1 and TRBJ1-1; maybe TRBD1 (6 bases). The V gene's germline CDR1 is SQVTM and CDR2 ANQGSEA. The CDR3 loop spans 13 amino acids. V lost 6 bases, J lost 5 bases, and 16 bases lay in between.

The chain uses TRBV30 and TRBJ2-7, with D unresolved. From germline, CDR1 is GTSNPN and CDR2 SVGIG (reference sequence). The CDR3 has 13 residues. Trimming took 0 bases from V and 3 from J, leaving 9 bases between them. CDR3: CAWSVGRDYEQYF. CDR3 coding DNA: TGTGCCTGGAGTGTGGGCAGAGACTACGAGCAGTACTTC.